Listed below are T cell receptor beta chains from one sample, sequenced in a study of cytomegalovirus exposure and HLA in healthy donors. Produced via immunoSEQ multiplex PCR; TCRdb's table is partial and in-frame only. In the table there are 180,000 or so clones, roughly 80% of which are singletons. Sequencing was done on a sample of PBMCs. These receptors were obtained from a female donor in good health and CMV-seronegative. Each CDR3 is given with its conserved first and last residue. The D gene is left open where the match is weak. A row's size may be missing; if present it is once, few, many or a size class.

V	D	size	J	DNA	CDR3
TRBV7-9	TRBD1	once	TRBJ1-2	TGTGCCAGCAGCTTGATACAGGGGTTTTGGTATGGCTACACCTTC	CASSLIQGFWYGYTF
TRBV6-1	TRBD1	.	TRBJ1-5	TGTGCCAGCGGAGGACAGGCCTATAGCAATCAGCCCCAGCATTTT	CASGGQAYSNQPQHF
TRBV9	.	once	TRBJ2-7	TGTGCCAGCAGCGTAGCTCCAGGGGCCGGAACCTACGAGCAGTACTTC	CASSVAPGAGTYEQYF
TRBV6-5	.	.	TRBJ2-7	TGTGCCTGGGGGAGGAGAGACGAGCAGTACTTC	CAWGRRDEQYF
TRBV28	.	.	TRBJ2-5	TGTGCCAGCAGTTTAACGGTTGTTGAGACCCAGTACTTC	CASSLTVVETQYF
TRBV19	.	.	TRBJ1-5	TGTGCCAGTAGTACTCGGACAGTTAAGAATCAGCCCCAGCATTTT	CASSTRTVKNQPQHF
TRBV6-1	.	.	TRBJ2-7	TGTGCCAGCGGGGGGAGATGGGGACGGGTCATCGAGCAGTACTTC	CASGGRWGRVIEQYF
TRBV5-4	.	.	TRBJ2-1	TGTGCCAGCAGCTTGGCAGGGCGATACTACAATGAGCAGTTCTTC	CASSLAGRYYNEQFF
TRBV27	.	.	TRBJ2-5	TGTGCCAGCAGTTTTCAAGGCCCGGCTAGGGCTAGGGAGCAGTACTTC	CASSFQGPARAREQYF
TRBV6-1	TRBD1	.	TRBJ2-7	TGTGCCAGCCAGGACAGGGGGAGATTCGAAGAGCAGTACTTC	CASQDRGRFEEQYF
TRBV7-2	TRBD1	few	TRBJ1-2	TGTGCCAGCAGTTTCCAGACAGGGATGGAGTATGGCTACACCTTC	CASSFQTGMEYGYTF
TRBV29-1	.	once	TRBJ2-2	TGCAGCGTTCGTCAGGCTAACACCGGGGAGCTGTTTTTT	CSVRQANTGELFF
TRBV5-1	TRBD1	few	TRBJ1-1	TGCGCCAGCAGCTTAACCGGGACAGTGAACACTGAAGCTTTCTTT	CASSLTGTVNTEAFF
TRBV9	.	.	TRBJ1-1	TGTGCCAGCAGTTTAGGGGGTAGCACTGAAGCTTTCTTT	CASSLGGSTEAFF
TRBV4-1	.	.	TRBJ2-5	TGCGCCAGCAGCCCCCTCGCACAGATGGAAGAGACCCAGTACTTC	CASSPLAQMEETQYF